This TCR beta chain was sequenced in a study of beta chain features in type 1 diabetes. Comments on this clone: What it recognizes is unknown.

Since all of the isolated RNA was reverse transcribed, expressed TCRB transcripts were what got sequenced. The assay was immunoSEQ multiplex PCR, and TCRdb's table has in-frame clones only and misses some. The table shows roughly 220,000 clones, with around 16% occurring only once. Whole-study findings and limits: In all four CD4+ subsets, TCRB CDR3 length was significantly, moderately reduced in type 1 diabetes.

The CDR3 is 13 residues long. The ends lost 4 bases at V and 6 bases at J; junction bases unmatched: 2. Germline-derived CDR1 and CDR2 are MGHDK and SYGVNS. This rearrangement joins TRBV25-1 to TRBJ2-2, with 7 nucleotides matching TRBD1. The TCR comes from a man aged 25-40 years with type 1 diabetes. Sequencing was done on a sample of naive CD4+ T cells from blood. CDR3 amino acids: CASSGTGAGELFF. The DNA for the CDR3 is TGTGCCAGCAGTGGCACAGGGGCCGGGGAGCTGTTTTTT. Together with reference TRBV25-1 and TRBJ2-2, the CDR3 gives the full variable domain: EADIYQTPRYLVIGTGKKITLECSQTMGHDKMYWYQQDPGMELHLIHYSYGVNSTEKGDLSSESTVSRIRTEHFPLTLESARPSHTSQYLCASSGTGAGELFFGEGSRLTVL.